This T cell receptor beta chain was found in a study of T-cell reconstitution after alpha-beta-depleted transplantation in children. Points from the study as a whole: One year post-transplant, T-cell counts and diversity were largely derived from T cells produced anew.

Regarding this clonotype: Its target is not known.

Trimming removed 0 bases at V and 3 bases at J, with 11 bases between. CDR3 size: 14 residues. Germline V CDR1 and CDR2: DFQATT, SNEGSKA (reference sequence). As it was prepared, the TCRbeta library received unique molecular identifiers. MiXCR, applied by TCRdb to the PCR reads, yields one record per CDR3 protein. The sample consists of fewer than 750,000 distinct CDR3 sequences, 23% of them appearing once. The V call is TRBV20-1, the J call TRBJ2-5; no clear D gene. The sample in question was PBMCs, mostly from graft donor cells, obtained 360 days after TCRalphabeta/CD19-depleted stem cell transplant. The clonotype originates from a boy in the first two years of life who had a stem cell transplant for acute myeloid leukemia, so the T cells may come from the graft donor. CDR3 residues: CSARDSRTKETQYF. In DNA form, the CDR3 reads TGCAGTGCTAGAGATTCCCGTACGAAAGAGACCCAGTACTTC.